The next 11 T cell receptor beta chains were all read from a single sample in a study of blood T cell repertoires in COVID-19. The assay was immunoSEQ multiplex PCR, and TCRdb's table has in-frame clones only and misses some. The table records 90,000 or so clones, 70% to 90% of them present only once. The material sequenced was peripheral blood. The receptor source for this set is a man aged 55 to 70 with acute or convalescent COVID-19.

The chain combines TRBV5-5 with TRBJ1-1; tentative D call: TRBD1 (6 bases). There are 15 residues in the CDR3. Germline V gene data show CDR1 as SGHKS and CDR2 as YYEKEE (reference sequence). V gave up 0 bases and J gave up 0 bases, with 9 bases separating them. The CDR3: CASSLASGVNTEAFF. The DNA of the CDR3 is TGTGCCAGCAGCTTGGCTTCAGGGGTGAACACTGAAGCTTTCTTT.

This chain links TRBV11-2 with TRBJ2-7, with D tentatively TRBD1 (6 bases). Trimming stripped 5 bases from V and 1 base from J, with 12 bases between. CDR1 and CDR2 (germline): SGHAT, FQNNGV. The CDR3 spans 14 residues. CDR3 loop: CASSRFDRSYEQYF. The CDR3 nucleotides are TGTGCCAGCAGCCGATTCGACAGGTCCTACGAGCAGTACTTC.

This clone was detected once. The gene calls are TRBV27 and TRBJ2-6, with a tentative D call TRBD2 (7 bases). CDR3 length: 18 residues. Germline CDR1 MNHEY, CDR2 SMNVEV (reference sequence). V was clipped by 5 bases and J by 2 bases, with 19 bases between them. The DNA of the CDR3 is TGTGCCAGCAGTGCCCACCGAGGGGGGGGAGCTGGGGCCAACGTCCTGACTTTC. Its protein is CASSAHRGGGAGANVLTF.

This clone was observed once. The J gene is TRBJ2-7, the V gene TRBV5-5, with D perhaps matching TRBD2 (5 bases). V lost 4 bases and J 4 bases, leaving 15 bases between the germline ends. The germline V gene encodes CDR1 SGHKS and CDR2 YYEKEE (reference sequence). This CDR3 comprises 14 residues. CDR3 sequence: CASSPGPRGYEQYF. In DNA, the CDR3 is TGTGCCAGCAGCCCTGGGCCCCGGGGTTACGAGCAGTACTTC.

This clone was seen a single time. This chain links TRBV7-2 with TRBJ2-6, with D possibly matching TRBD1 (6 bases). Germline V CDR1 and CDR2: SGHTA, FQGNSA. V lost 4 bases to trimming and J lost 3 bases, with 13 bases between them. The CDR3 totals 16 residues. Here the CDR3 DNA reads TGTGCCAGCAGCTCGTCAGGGGCCGTTGGGGCCAACGTCCTGACTTTC. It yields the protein CASSSSGAVGANVLTF.

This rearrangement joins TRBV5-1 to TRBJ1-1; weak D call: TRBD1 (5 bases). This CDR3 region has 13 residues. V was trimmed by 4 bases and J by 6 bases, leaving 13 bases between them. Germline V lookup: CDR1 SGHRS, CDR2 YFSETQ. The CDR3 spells CASSTLGDSEAFF. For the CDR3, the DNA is TGCGCCAGCAGCACCCTGGGGGACTCTGAAGCTTTCTTT.

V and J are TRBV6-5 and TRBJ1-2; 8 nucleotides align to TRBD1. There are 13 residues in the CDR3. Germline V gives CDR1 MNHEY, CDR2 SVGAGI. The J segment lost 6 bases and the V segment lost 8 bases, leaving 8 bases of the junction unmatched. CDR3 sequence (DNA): TGTGCCAGCCGGGACAGGATAGGCGATGGCTACACCTTC. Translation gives CASRDRIGDGYTF.

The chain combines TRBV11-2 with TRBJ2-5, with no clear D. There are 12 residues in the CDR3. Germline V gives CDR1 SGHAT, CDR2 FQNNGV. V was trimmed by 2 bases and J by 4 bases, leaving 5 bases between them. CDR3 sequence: CASSLTGETQYF. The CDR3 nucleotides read TGTGCCAGCAGCTTAACGGGAGAGACCCAGTACTTC.

This chain's CDR3 is CSASRQGNTEAFF. Here the CDR3 DNA reads TGCAGTGCTAGTCGTCAGGGGAACACTGAAGCTTTCTTT. The rearrangement links TRBV20-1 to TRBJ1-1; tentatively, D is TRBD1 (5 bases). Trimming stripped 3 bases from V and 1 base from J, with 9 bases between. CDR1 and CDR2 (germline): DFQATT, SNEGSKA (reference sequence). This CDR3 comprises 13 residues.

CDR3 protein: CASSVGPRGSPAGANVLTF. In nucleotides, the CDR3 is TGTGCCAGCAGCGTAGGGCCCCGGGGTTCCCCTGCTGGGGCCAACGTCCTGACTTTC. J is TRBJ2-6 and V is TRBV9, with D perhaps TRBD2 (5 bases). The CDR3 extends over 19 amino acids. The V end was cut by 0 bases, the J end by 2 bases, with 18 bases between. The germline gives CDR1 SGDLS, CDR2 YYNGEE. Complete variable domain (other parts from reference TRBV9 and TRBJ2-6): DSGVTQTPKHLITATGQRVTLRCSPRSGDLSVYWYQQSLDQGLQFLIQYYNGEERAKGNILERFSAQQFPDLHSELNLSSLELGDSALYFCASSVGPRGSPAGANVLTFGAGSRLTVL.

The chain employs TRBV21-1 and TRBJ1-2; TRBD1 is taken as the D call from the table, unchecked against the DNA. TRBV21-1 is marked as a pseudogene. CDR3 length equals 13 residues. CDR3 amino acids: CASSHRGKVGYTF. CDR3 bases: TGTGCCAGCAGCCACAGGGGTAAGGTTGGCTACACCTTC.